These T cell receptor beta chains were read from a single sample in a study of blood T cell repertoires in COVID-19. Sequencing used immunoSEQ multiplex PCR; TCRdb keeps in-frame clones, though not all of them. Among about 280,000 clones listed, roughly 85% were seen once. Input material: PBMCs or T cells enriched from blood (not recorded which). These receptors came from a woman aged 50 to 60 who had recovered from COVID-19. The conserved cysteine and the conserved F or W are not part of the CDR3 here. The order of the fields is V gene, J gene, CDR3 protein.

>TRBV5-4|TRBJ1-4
ASSFGGGEKLF
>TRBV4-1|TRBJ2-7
ASSLVRDSSYEQY
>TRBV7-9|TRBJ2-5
ASSSAGTSGSRETQY
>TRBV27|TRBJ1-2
ASSLRPRTGRGYT
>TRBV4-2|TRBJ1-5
ASSQERSPNQPQH
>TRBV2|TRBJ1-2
ATLNRDRGRGSSDGYT
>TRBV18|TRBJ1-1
ASSQMGGQENTEAF
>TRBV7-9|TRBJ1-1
ASTHLGVRAGTEAF
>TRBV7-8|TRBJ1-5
ASSLDRNQPQH
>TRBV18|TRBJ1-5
ASSPRQNSNQPQH